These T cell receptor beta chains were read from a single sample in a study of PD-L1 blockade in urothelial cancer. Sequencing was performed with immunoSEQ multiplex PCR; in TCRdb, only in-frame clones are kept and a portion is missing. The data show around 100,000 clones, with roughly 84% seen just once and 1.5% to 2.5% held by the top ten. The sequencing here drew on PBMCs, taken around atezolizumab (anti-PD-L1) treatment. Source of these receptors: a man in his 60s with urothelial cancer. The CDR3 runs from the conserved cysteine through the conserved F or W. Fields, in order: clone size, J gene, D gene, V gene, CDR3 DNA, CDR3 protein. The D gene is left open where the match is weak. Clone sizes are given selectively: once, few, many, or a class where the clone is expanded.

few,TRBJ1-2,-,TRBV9,TGTGCCAGCAGCACGCGACCCCAGGGAGGTCAAGGCTACACCTTC,CASSTRPQGGQGYTF
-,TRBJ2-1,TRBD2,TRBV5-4,TGTGCCAGCAGCCCCGGGACTAGCTTATTCTTC,CASSPGTSLFF
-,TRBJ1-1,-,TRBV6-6,TGTGCCAGCAGGGACATAGAAGCTTTCTTT,CASRDIEAFF
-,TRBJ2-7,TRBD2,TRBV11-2,TGTGCCAGCAGAAGCGTTAGGACTAGCGGCTGGTACGAGCAGTACTTC,CASRSVRTSGWYEQYF
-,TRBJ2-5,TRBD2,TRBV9,TGTGCCAGCAGCGCGCTTAGCGGGGGGAGGGAGACCCAGTACTTC,CASSALSGGRETQYF
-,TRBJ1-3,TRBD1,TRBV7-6,TGTGCCAGCAGCTCCGTACAGGGGGCCTACGGAAACACCATATATTTT,CASSSVQGAYGNTIYF
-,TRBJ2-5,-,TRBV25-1,TGTGCCAGCAGTGTGGGACTGCAAGAGACCCAGTACTTC,CASSVGLQETQYF
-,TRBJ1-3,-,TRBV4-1,TGCGCCAGCAGCCGCACGACAGGTTCCTCTGGAAACACCATATATTTT,CASSRTTGSSGNTIYF
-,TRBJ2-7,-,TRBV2,TGTGCCAGCAGTGAAGACAGGGCCCCAATCGAGCAGTACTTC,CASSEDRAPIEQYF
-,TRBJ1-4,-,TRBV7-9,TGTGCCAGCAGCGCGTACGGTGCAACTAATGAAAAACTGTTTTTT,CASSAYGATNEKLFF
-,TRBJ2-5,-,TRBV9,TGTGCCAGCAGCGTAGGAGGGGCTAGCGTGTACCAAGAGACCCAGTACTTC,CASSVGGASVYQETQYF
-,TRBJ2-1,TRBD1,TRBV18,TGTGCCAGCTCAACCGGGACAGAACACAATGAGCAGTTCTTC,CASSTGTEHNEQFF
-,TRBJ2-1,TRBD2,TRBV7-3,TGTGCCAGCAGCTTACTAGCGGGAGAAAACAATGAGCAGTTCTTC,CASSLLAGENNEQFF
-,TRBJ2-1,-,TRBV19,TGTGCCAGTAGTATCCCAGGGATGGGCAATGAGCAGTTCTTC,CASSIPGMGNEQFF
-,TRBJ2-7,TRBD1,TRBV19,TGTGCCAGTACCCCTCACGGGACAGGCTACGAGCAGTACTTC,CASTPHGTGYEQYF
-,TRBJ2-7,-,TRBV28,TGTGCCAGCAGCTCCCCAAGGGGCGGGGGCCACGAGCAGTACTTC,CASSSPRGGGHEQYF
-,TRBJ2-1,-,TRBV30,TGTGCCTGGAGTGTAGAACTTTACAATGAGCAGTTCTTC,CAWSVELYNEQFF
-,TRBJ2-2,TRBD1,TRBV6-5,TGTGCCAGCAGAAAGACAGGGTTTACCGGGGAGCTGTTTTTT,CASRKTGFTGELFF
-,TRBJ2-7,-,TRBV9,TGTGCCAGCAGCGTAGATCGCTCCTACGAGCAGTACTTC,CASSVDRSYEQYF
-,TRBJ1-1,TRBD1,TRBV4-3,TGCGCCAGCAGCCAGACGACAGGGGGCACTGAAGCTTTCTTT,CASSQTTGGTEAFF
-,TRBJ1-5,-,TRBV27,TGTGCCAGCAGTTTTTCTGGGGGGAATCAGCCCCAGCATTTT,CASSFSGGNQPQHF
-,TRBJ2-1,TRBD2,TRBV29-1,TGCAGCGGTGGACTAGCAGACGACTACAATGAGCAGTTCTTC,CSGGLADDYNEQFF
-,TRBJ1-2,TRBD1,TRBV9,TGTGCCAGCAGCGAACAGGGGGCGGGAAGCTACACCTTC,CASSEQGAGSYTF
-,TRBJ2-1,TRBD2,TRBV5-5,TGTGCCAGCAGCTTCCGGACTAGCGAGGGGAATGAGCAGTTCTTC,CASSFRTSEGNEQFF
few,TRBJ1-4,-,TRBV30,TGTGCCTGGAGCCCCGGGGATGAAAAACTGTTTTTT,CAWSPGDEKLFF
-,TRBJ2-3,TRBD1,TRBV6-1,TGTGCCAGCAGTGAAGGACAGGGTGGGTCAGATACGCAGTATTTT,CASSEGQGGSDTQYF